The 15 T cell receptor beta chains presented below share a single source sample, sequenced in a study of blood T cell repertoires in COVID-19. This table comes from immunoSEQ multiplex PCR, and its TCRdb copy is limited to in-frame clones, with some not included. The sample comprises some 350,000 clones, less than 90% of which are singletons, and 2.5% to 3.5% rests with the top ten. The source material was PBMCs or T cells enriched from blood (not recorded which). These receptors were collected from a woman in her thirties who had recovered from COVID-19.

This clone appeared a few times. V usage is TRBV9 and J usage is TRBJ1-1; D not resolved. The V and J ends lost 7 bases and 1 base respectively, with 8 bases between them. The germline V gene has CDR1 SGDLS and CDR2 YYNGEE. CDR3 size: 12 residues. The CDR3 nucleotides read TGTGCCAGCGGGCAGCAGAACACTGAAGCTTTCTTT. Translation gives CASGQQNTEAFF.

This clone has only a few counts. CDR3 bases: TGTGCCACCAGCAGAGCGGCGACAGCAGACCAAAACATTCAGTACTTC. Protein product: CATSRAATADQNIQYF. The V call is TRBV15, the J call TRBJ2-4; TRBD1 is a possible D gene (5 bases). This CDR3 spans 16 amino acids. Germline V lookup: CDR1 LNHNV, CDR2 YYDKDF (reference sequence). The V gene lost 1 base and the J gene lost 5 bases, with 15 bases spanning the gap.

The chain links TRBV9 to TRBJ1-2; 7 bases fit TRBD1. J lost 2 bases, V lost 3 bases, and 1 base had no gene match. Germline values: CDR1 SGDLS, CDR2 YYNGEE. This CDR3 spans 13 amino acids. Here the CDR3 reads CASSGGQNYGYTF. CDR3 DNA sequence: TGTGCCAGCAGCGGGGGACAGAACTATGGCTACACCTTC.

The gene calls are TRBV11-2 and TRBJ2-5, with D perhaps matching TRBD1 (6 bases). Per the germline V gene, CDR1 is SGHAT and CDR2 is FQNNGV. CDR3 size: 13 residues. V was pared by 0 bases and J by 6 bases, with 8 bases between. As DNA, the CDR3 is TGTGCCAGCAGCTTAGACAGGGGACAGACCCAGTACTTC. Translated, it gives CASSLDRGQTQYF.

V and J are TRBV27 and TRBJ2-7; D is possibly TRBD1 (5 bases). V gave up 7 bases and J gave up 6 bases, with 19 bases separating them. There are 14 residues in the CDR3. Germline V gene lookup returns CDR1 MNHEY and CDR2 SMNVEV (reference sequence). The CDR3 reads CASMPAGKGFEQYF. The DNA for the CDR3 is TGTGCCAGCATGCCGGCAGGGAAGGGGTTCGAGCAGTACTTC.

In the case of this clone: Additional DNA sequences in this sample encode the identical CDR3. The chain combines TRBV19 with TRBJ2-7, with D possibly matching TRBD2 (6 bases). The germline V gene has CDR1 LNHDA and CDR2 SQIVND (reference sequence). Trimming took 3 bases from V and 3 from J, leaving 6 bases between them. This CDR3 is 12 amino acids long. In DNA form, the CDR3 reads TGTGCCAGTAGTATGGGAGGCTACGAGCAGTACTTC. Translating gives CASSMGGYEQYF.

This chain joins TRBV5-1 and TRBJ2-3, with TRBD2 matching 10 bases. Per germline, CDR1 SGHRS and CDR2 YFSETQ. The CDR3 has 17 residues. V lost 0 bases to trimming and J lost 0 bases; unmatched junction nucleotides: 4. CDR3 nucleotide sequence: TGCGCCAGCAGCTTGGTTCCTAGCGGGGGTAGCACAGATACGCAGTATTTT. This encodes CASSLVPSGGSTDTQYF.

For this clone: The same CDR3 can be traced to other DNA sequences in this sample. The CDR3 loop is CASSPGTAGNTIYF. Written as DNA, the CDR3 is TGCGCCAGCAGCCCCGGGACAGCAGGAAACACCATATATTTT. This chain uses TRBV5-1 with TRBJ1-3; 7 bases agree with TRBD1. CDR1 is SGHRS and CDR2 is YFSETQ in the germline V gene. The CDR3 consists of 14 residues. Unmatched junction bases numbered 5, after V lost 4 bases and J lost 4 bases.

On this clone: The junction departs from germline at one end; a sequencing error may be responsible. The chain uses TRBV7-7 and TRBJ2-7; 10 bases match TRBD2. Looked up from germline, CDR1 is SSHAT and CDR2 is FNYEAQ (reference sequence). This CDR3 has 14 amino acids. The CDR3 loop reads CASSPSGSDYEQYF. CDR3 nucleotides: TGTGCTAGCAGTCCTAGCGGGAGCGACTACGAGCAGTACTTC.

This clone was recorded only once. This CDR3 is also generated by other DNA sequences in the sample. The chain couples TRBV7-8 to TRBJ2-7; D is unclear. The CDR3 has 12 amino acids. The V and J ends lost 1 base and 2 bases respectively, with 3 bases between them. Per germline, CDR1 SGHVS and CDR2 FQNEAQ. The CDR3 here is CASSLVTYEQYF. For the CDR3, the DNA is TGTGCCAGCAGCTTAGTCACCTACGAGCAGTACTTC.

This rearrangement joins TRBV5-1 to TRBJ2-3, with 9 positions matching TRBD2. V lost 5 bases, J lost 3 bases, and 10 bases stayed unmatched. This CDR3 is built from 16 residues. Germline CDR1 SGHRS, CDR2 YFSETQ. In DNA form, the CDR3 reads TGCGCCAGCAGGCCCCTAAGCGGGGGGCTTACAGATACGCAGTATTTT. It codes for CASRPLSGGLTDTQYF.

This chain uses TRBV5-1 with TRBJ2-7, with 8 bases matching TRBD1. Germline V gene sequence: CDR1 SGHRS, CDR2 YFSETQ. After removal of 0 bases from V and 2 bases from J, the junction contained 4 bases not matched to a gene. This CDR3 comprises 15 residues. Written as DNA, the CDR3 is TGCGCCAGCAGCTTGGATCAGGGGGCCCCCTACGAGCAGTACTTC. Residues: CASSLDQGAPYEQYF.

This clone was observed a handful of times. V is TRBV5-1 and J is TRBJ1-4; D is possibly TRBD1 (6 bases). V was trimmed by 4 bases and J by 8 bases, leaving 15 bases between them. CDR1 SGHRS and CDR2 YFSETQ come from the germline V gene. The CDR3 contains 14 residues. The CDR3 region is CASSLGGAGEKLFF. In nucleotides, the CDR3 is TGCGCCAGCAGCCTAGGGGGGGCCGGGGAAAAACTGTTTTTT.

The rearrangement uses TRBV7-6 and TRBJ2-2, with unresolved D. CDR1 is SGHVS and CDR2 is FNYEAQ in the germline V gene. Trimming removed 4 bases from V and 7 bases from J, with 7 bases in between. This CDR3 is built from 12 residues. CDR3 sequence (DNA): TGTGCCAGCAGCTCAGACTTCGGGGAGCTGTTTTTT. This sequence encodes CASSSDFGELFF. The variable domain in full, completed from reference TRBV7-6 and TRBJ2-2, reads GAGVSQSPRYKVTKRGQDVALRCDPISGHVSLYWYRQALGQGPEFLTYFNYEAQQDKSGLPNDRFSAERPEGSISTLTIQRTEQRDSAMYRCASSSDFGELFFGEGSRLTVL.

The CDR3: CSVARGSSMNTEAFF. CDR3 nucleotides: TGCAGCGTTGCCAGGGGTTCTTCCATGAACACTGAAGCTTTCTTT. The gene calls are TRBV29-1 and TRBJ1-1, with D tentatively TRBD1 (6 bases). Per the germline V gene, CDR1 is SQVTM and CDR2 is ANQGSEA. This CDR3 is built from 15 residues. Trimming removed 4 bases from V and 0 bases from J, with 15 bases in between.